Sequencing of this TCR beta chain was carried out in a study of shared clonotypes between healthy human individuals. Only one count was recorded for this clone. The DNA input per sorted-subset replicate PCR was 200 ng, corresponding to 25,000 to 35,000 T cell genomes. Sequenced by immunoSEQ multiplex PCR; TCRdb stores in-frame clones only, minus some. The data contain some 2.3 million clones, 93% of them singletons. Trimming took off 6 bases at V and 2 bases at J, with 7 bases between the two ends. The CDR3 is made up of 13 amino acids. Germline V gene lookup returns CDR1 SGHAT and CDR2 FQNNGV. The genes are TRBV11-2 and TRBJ2-2; unclear D gene. The sequencing sample was made of naive CD4+ T cells from PBMCs. Subset of the sample: CD45RA+ positively selected. This TCR came from a man aged 18 to 30 in good health. Some clones in this sample may be carry-over from other donors' samples. CDR3 nucleotides: TGTGCCAGCAGGGCGGATAACACCGGGGAGCTGTTTTTT. Its translation is CASRADNTGELFF. Filled out from reference TRBV11-2 and TRBJ2-2, the complete variable domain reads EAGVAQSPRYKIIEKRQSVAFWCNPISGHATLYWYQQILGQGPKLLIQFQNNGVVDDSQLPKDRFSAERLKGVDSTLKIQPAKLEDSAVYLCASRADNTGELFFGEGSRLTVL.